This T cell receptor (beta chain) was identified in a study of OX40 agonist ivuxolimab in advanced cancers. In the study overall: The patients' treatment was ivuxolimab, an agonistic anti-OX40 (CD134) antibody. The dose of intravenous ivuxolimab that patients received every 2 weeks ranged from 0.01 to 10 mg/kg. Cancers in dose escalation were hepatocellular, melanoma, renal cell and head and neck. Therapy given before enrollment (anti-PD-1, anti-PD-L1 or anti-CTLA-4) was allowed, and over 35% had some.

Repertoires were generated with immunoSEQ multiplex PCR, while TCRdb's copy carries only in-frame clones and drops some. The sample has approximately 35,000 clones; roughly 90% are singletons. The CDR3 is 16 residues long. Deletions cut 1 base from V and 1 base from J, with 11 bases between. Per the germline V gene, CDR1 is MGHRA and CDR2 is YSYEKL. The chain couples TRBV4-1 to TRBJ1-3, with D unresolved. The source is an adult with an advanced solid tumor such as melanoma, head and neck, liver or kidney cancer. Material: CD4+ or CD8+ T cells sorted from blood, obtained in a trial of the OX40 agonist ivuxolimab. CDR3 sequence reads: CASSQVARLSGNTIYF. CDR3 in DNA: TGCGCCAGCAGCCAAGTCGCACGGCTATCTGGAAACACCATATATTTT.